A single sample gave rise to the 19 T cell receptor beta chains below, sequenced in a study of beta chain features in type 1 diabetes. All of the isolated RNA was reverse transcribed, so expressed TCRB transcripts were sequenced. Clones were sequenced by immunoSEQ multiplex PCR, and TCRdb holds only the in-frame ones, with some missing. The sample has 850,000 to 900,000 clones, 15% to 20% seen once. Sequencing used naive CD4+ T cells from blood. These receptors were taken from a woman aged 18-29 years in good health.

Here the CDR3 DNA reads TGTGCCAGCTCAACGCTAATGGAGCAGTTCTTC. This codes for CASSTLMEQFF. This chain links TRBV18 with TRBJ2-1; no clear D gene. The germline CDR1 and CDR2 sequences are KGHSH and LQKENI. Trimming removed 5 bases at V and 10 bases at J, with 9 bases between. The CDR3 covers 11 residues.

The CDR3 sequence is CASSYSLLGYEQYF. The CDR3 DNA reads TGTGCCAGCAGTTACTCCTTACTAGGCTACGAGCAGTACTTC. This rearrangement joins TRBV6-5 to TRBJ2-7, with D tentatively TRBD2 (5 bases). The V gene lost 0 bases and the J gene lost 3 bases, with 9 bases spanning the gap. The CDR3 is 14 residues long. Germline values: CDR1 MNHEY, CDR2 SVGAGI.

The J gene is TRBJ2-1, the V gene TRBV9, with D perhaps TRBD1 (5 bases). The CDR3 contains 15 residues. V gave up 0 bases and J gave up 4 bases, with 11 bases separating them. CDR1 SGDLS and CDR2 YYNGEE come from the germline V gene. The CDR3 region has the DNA TGTGCCAGCAGCGTAGACGCAGGGTTGTACAATGAGCAGTTCTTC. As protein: CASSVDAGLYNEQFF.

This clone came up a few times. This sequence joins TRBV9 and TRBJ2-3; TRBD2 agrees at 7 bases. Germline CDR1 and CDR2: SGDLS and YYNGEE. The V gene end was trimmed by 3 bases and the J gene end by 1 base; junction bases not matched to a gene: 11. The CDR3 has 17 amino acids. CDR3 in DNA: TGTGCCAGCAGCGGTTCACTATCGGGAGGCGGCACAGATACGCAGTATTTT. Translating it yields CASSGSLSGGGTDTQYF.

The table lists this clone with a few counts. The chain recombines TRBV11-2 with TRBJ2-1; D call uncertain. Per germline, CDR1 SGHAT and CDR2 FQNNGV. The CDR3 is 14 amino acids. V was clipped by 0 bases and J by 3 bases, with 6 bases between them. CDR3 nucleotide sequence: TGTGCCAGCAGCTTAGATTTTATCTACAATGAGCAGTTCTTC. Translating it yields CASSLDFIYNEQFF.

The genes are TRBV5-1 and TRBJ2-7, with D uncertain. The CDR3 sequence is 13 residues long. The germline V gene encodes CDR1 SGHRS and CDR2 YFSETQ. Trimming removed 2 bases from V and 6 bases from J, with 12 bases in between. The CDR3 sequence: CASSFAESVEQYF. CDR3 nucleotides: TGCGCCAGCAGCTTCGCGGAGTCCGTCGAGCAGTACTTC.

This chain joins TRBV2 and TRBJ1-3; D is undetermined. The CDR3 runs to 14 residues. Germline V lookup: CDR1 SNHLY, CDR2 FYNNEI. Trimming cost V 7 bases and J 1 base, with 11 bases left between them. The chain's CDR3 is CASTWEASGNTIYF. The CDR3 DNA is TGTGCCAGCACTTGGGAAGCGTCTGGAAACACCATATATTTT.

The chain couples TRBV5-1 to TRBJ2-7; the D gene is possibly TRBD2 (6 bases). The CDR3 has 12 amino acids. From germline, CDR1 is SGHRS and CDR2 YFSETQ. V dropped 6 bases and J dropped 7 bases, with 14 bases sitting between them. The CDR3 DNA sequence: TGCGCCAGCACCGGGACTTGGGGTGAGCAGTACTTC. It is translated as CASTGTWGEQYF.

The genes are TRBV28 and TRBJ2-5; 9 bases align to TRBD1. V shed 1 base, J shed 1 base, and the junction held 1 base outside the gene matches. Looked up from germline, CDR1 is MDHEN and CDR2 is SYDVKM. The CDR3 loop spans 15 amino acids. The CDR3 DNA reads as TGTGCCAGCAGTTTATTGGGACAGGGCCAAGAGACCCAGTACTTC. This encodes CASSLLGQGQETQYF.

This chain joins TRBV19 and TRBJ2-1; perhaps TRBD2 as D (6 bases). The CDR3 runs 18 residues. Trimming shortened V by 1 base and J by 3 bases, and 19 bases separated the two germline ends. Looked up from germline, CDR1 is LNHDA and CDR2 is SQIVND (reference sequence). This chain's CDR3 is CASSIGDSGEEFYNEQFF. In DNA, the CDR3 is TGTGCCAGTAGTATAGGAGATAGCGGAGAGGAGTTCTACAATGAGCAGTTCTTC.

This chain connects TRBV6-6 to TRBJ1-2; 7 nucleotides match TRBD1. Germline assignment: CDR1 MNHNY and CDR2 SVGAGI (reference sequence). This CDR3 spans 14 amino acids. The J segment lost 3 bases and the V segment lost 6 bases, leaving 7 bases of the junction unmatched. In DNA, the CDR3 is TGTGCCAGCAGAAATACAGGGGACCACTATGGCTACACCTTC. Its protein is CASRNTGDHYGYTF.

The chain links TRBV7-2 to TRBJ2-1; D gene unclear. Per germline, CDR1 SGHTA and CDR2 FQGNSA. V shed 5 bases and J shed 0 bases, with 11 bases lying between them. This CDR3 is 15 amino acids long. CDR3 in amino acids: CASSRAPASYNEQFF. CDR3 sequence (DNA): TGTGCCAGCAGCCGTGCCCCTGCCTCCTACAATGAGCAGTTCTTC.

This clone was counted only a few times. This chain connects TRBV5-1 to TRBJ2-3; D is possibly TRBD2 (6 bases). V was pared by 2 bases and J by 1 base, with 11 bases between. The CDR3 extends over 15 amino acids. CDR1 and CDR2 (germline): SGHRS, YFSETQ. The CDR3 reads CASSFLSSGTDTQYF. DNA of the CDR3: TGCGCCAGCAGCTTTTTATCTAGCGGCACAGATACGCAGTATTTT.

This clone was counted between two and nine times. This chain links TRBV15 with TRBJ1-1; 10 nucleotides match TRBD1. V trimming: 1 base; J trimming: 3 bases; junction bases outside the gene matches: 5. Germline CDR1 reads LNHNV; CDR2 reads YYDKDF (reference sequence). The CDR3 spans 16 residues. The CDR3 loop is CATSRGKGTGDTEAFF. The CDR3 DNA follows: TGTGCCACCAGCAGAGGTAAAGGGACAGGGGACACTGAAGCTTTCTTT.

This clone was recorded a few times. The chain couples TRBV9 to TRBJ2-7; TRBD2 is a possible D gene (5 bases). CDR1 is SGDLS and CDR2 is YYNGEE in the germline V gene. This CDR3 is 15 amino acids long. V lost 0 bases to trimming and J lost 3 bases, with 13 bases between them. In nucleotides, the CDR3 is TGTGCCAGCAGCGTAGGCGAGGGTTTCAGCTACGAGCAGTACTTC. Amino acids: CASSVGEGFSYEQYF.

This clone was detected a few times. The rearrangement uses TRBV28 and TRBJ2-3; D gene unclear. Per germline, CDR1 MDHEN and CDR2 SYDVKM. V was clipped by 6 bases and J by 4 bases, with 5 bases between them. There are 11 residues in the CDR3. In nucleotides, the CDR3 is TGTGCCAGCAGAGGTGCAGATACGCAGTATTTT. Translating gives CASRGADTQYF.

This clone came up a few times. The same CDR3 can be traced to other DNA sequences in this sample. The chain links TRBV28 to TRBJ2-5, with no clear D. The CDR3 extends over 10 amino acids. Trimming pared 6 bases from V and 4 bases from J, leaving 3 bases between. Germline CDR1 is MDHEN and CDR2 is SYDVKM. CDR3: CASRGETQYF. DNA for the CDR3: TGTGCCAGCAGGGGAGAGACCCAGTACTTC.

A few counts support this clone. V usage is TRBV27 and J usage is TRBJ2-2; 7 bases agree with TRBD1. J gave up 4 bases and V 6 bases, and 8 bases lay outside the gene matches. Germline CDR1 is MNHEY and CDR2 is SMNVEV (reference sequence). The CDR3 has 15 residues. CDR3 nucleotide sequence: TGTGCCAGCAGACTTTACACAGGGGTCACCGGGGAGCTGTTTTTT. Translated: CASRLYTGVTGELFF.

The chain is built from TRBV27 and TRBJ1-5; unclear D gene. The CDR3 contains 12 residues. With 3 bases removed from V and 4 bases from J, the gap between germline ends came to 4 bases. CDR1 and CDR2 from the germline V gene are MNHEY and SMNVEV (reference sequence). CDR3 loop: CASSLSNQPQHF. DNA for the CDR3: TGTGCCAGCAGTTTGTCGAATCAGCCCCAGCATTTT.